The T cell receptor (beta chain) under discussion was sequenced for a study of early T cells in non-severe SARS-CoV-2 infection. V gave up 5 bases and J gave up 3 bases; unmatched junction bases: 3. The CDR3 sequence is 13 residues long. TCRdb used MiXCR to reprocess the 5' RACE reads, holding one entry per CDR3 protein. This sample has tens of thousands of distinct CDR3 sequences, with approximately 4.6% found just once. This TCR derives from an adult who was a healthcare worker with PCR-confirmed SARS-CoV-2 infection or an uninfected control (not recorded which). The J gene is TRBJ2-7, the V gene TRBV12-3 or TRBV12-4; 8 nucleotides match TRBD2. Sequenced input: whole blood. CDR3 sequence (DNA): TGTGCCAGCAGTACCGGGACTAGCTACGAGCAGTACTTC. Residues: CASSTGTSYEQYF.